This TCR beta chain is from a study of control samples from healthy donors and cancer patients. Germline loops: CDR1 MNHNS, CDR2 SASEGT. The CDR3 spans 15 residues. J gave up 4 bases and V 2 bases, and 2 bases lay outside the gene matches. Method: immunoSEQ multiplex PCR; TCRdb's copy keeps in-frame clones and lacks some. The data contain 15,000 to 20,000 clones, about 89% of them singletons. The genes are TRBV6-1 and TRBJ2-1; 10 nucleotides line up with TRBD2. Sequencing was carried out using PBMCs. The TCR sequence derives from a man aged 55 to 70 with head and neck cancer. The CDR3 here is CASSEKLAGYNEQFF. CDR3 nucleotide sequence: TGTGCCAGCAGTGAAAAACTAGCGGGGTACAATGAGCAGTTCTTC.